This TCR beta chain came from a study of brain metastases from non-small cell lung cancer. The CDR3 has 12 residues. V was shortened by 6 bases and J by 0 bases, with 3 bases between the two germline ends. Germline V CDR1 and CDR2: SGHVS, FQNEAQ. Generated by immunoSEQ multiplex PCR, the TCRdb table keeps only in-frame clones and is missing some. This table holds 2,300 or so clones, 80% found once. Sequenced sample: tumor-adjacent normal tissue. The gene calls are TRBV7-8 and TRBJ1-3; D is undetermined. This clonotype was sampled from a donor aged 40 or older with non-small cell lung cancer. The CDR3 region is CASRSSGNTIYF. CDR3 nucleotide sequence: TGTGCCAGCAGAAGCTCTGGAAACACCATATATTTT. Variable domain in full (rest from reference TRBV7-8 and TRBJ1-3): GAGVSQSPRYKVAKRGQDVALRCDPISGHVSLFWYQQALGQGPEFLTYFQNEAQLDKSGLPSDRFFAERPEGSVSTLKIQRTQQEDSAVYLCASRSSGNTIYFGEGSWLTVV.